The source of this TCR beta chain is a study of control samples from healthy donors and cancer patients. From germline, CDR1 is MGHRA and CDR2 YSYEKL. V was shortened by 0 bases and J by 4 bases, with 9 bases between the two germline ends. The CDR3 is made up of 14 amino acids. TCRdb keeps only in-frame clones here, not all; method: immunoSEQ multiplex PCR. Of 100,000 or so clones in the sample, roughly 91% are singletons; the top ten hold less than 8.5%. The chain couples TRBV4-1 to TRBJ1-1; possible D gene TRBD1, 5 bases. Sample: blood. The TCR comes from a man in his thirties or forties in good health. CDR3 residues: CASSQERTSTEAFF. CDR3 bases: TGCGCCAGCAGCCAAGAGAGGACATCCACTGAAGCTTTCTTT.